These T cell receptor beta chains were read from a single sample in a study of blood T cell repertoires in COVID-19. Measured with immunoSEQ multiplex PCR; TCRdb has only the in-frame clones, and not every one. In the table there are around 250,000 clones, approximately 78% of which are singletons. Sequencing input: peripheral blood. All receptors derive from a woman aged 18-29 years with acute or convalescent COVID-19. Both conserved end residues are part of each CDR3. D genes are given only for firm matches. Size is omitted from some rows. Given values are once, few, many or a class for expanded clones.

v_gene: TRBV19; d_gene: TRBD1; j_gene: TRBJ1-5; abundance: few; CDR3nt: TGTGCCAGTAGGGGACAGGGGGCCAGCAATCAGCCCCAGCATTTT; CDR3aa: CASRGQGASNQPQHF
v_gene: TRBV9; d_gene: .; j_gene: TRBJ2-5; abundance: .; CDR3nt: TGTGCCAGCAGCGTAGGGGTGGGCAGGGTTCAAGAGACCCAGTACTTC; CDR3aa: CASSVGVGRVQETQYF
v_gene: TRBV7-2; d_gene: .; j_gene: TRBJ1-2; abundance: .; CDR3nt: TGTGCCAGCCAACAATCTAACTATGGCTACACCTTC; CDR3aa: CASQQSNYGYTF
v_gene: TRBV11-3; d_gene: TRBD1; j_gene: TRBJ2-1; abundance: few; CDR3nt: TGTGCCAGCAGCTTAGATGTGACAGGGCGCAATGAGCAGTTCTTC; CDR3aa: CASSLDVTGRNEQFF
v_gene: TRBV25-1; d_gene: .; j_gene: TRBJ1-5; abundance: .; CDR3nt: TGTGCCAGCAGTAACGGGACTGATGCAAATCAGCCCCAGCATTTT; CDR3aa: CASSNGTDANQPQHF
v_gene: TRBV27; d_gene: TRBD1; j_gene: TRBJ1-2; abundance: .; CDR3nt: TGTGCCAGCAGCTCACAGGGGGCTGGGTATGGCTACACCTTC; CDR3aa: CASSSQGAGYGYTF
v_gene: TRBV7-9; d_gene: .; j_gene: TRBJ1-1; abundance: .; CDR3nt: TGTGCCAGCAGCTTAATGGGGGGTAGTCCTGAAGCTTTCTTT; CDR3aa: CASSLMGGSPEAFF
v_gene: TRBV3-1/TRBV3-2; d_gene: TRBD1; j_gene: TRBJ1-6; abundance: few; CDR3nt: TGTGCCAGCAGCCGCACAGGGGGCGGAAATTCACCCCTCCACTTT; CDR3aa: CASSRTGGGNSPLHF
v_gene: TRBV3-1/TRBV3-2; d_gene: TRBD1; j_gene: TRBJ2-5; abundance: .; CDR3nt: TGTGCCAGCAGCCCCAGGACAGGCCGGGAGACCCAGTACTTC; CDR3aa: CASSPRTGRETQYF
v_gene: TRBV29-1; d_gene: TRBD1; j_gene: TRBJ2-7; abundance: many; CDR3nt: TGCAGCGTAGGGACAGGGGAGACCGAGCAGTACTTC; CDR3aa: CSVGTGETEQYF
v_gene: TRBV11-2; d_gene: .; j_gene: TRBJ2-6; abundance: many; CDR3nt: TGTGCCAGCAGCTCTAGGGGGACCGGGGCCAACGTCCTGACTTTC; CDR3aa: CASSSRGTGANVLTF
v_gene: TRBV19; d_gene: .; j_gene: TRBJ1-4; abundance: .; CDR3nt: TGTGCCAGTAGGTCTGTTAGGGGGTCAGCAACTAATGAAAAACTGTTTTTT; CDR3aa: CASRSVRGSATNEKLFF
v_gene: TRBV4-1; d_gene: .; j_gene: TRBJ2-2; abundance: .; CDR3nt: TGCGCCAGCAGCCAAGATGGTACACCCCGGGAGCTGTTTTTT; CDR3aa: CASSQDGTPRELFF
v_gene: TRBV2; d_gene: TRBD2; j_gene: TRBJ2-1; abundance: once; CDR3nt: TGTGCCAGCTATAAAAGCGGCGGGAGTGATAGTGAGCAGTTCTTC; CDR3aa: CASYKSGGSDSEQFF
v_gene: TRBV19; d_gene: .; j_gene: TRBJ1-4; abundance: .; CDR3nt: TGTGCCAGTAGTGTGGGCGTTACAACTAATGAAAAACTGTTTTTT; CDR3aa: CASSVGVTTNEKLFF
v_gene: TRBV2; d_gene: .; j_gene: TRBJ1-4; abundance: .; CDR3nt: TGTGCCAGCAGACTCAATGAAAAACTGTTTTTT; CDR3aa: CASRLNEKLFF
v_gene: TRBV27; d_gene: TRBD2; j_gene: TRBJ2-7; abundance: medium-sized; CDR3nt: TGTGCCAGCAGCCCCGGACTAGCGGGAAACTACGAGCAGTACTTC; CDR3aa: CASSPGLAGNYEQYF
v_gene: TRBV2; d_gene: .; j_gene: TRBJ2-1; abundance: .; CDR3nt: TGTGCCAGCAGTGAAGAAGGCTCTGTATACAGGGAGCAGTTCTTC; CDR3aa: CASSEEGSVYREQFF
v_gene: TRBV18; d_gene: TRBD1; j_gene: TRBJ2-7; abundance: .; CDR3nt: TGTGCCAGCTCACGTGAACCAGGGGGCGACTACGAGCAGTACTTC; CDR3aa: CASSREPGGDYEQYF
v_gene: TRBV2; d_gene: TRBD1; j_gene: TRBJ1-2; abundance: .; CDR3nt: TGTGCCAGCCGGGAGGGCAGGGGGAACTATGGCTACACCTTC; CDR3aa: CASREGRGNYGYTF
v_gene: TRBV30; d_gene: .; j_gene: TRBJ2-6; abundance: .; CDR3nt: TGTGCCTGGAGTGGTCAAAACTCTGGGGCCAACGTCCTGACTTTC; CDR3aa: CAWSGQNSGANVLTF
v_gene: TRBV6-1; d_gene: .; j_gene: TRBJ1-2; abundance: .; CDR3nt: TGTGCCAGCAGTGAGCGGCACGGTATTTATGGCTACACCTTC; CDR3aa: CASSERHGIYGYTF
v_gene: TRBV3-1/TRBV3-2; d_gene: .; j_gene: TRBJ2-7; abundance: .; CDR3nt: TGTGCCAGCAGCCATTCAGGACAGATTGCCTCCTACGAGCAGTACTTC; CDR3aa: CASSHSGQIASYEQYF
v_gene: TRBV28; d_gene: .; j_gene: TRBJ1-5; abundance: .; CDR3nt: TGTGCCAGCAGTTTGCCAGGTAATCAGCCCCAGCATTTT; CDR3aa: CASSLPGNQPQHF
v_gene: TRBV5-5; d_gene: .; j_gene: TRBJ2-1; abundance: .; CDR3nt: TGTGCCAGCAGCGCACCCGCAGGGTATGAGCAGTTCTTC; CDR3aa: CASSAPAGYEQFF
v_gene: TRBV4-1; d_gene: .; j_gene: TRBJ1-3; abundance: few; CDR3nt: TGCGCCAGCAGCCACCCGGTGGGGCCTGGAAACACCATATATTTT; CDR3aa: CASSHPVGPGNTIYF
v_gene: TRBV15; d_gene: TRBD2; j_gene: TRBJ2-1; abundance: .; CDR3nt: TGTGCCACCAGCAGAGGCGGCGCTAGCGGGAGCCGTCAGTTCTTC; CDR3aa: CATSRGGASGSRQFF
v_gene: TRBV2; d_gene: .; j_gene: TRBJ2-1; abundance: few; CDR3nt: TGTGCCAGCAGTGTCCGGGAAACTTACTACAATGAGCAGTTCTTC; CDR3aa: CASSVRETYYNEQFF
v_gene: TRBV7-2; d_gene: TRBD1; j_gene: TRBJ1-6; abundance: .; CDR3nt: TGTGCCAGCAACGACGACAGGGGGCACTATAATTCACCCCTCCACTTT; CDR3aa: CASNDDRGHYNSPLHF
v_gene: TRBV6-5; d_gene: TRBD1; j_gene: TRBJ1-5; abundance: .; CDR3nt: TGTGCCAGCAGTTACTCAGGGGGCGTCAATCAGCCCCAGCATTTT; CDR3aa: CASSYSGGVNQPQHF
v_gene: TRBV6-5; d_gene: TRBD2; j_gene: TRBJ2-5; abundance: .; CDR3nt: TGTGCCAGCACCCAACTAGCGGGAGGTGAGACCCAGTACTTC; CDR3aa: CASTQLAGGETQYF
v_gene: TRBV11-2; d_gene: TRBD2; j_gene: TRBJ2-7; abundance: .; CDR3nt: TGTGCCAGCAGCTCCCCAGCGGGAGAAACCTACGAGCAGTACTTC; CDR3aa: CASSSPAGETYEQYF
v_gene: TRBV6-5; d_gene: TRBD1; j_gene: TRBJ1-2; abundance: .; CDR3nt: TGTGCCAGCAGAAAACAGGGGAAGGATGGCTACACCTTC; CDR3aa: CASRKQGKDGYTF
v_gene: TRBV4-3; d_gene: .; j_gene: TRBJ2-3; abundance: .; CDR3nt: TGCGCCAGCAGCCTCACCGGGGATACGCAGTATTTT; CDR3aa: CASSLTGDTQYF
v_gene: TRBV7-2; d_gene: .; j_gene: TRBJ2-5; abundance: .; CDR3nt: TGTGCCAGCAGCCCGCAGCTCGTTTCTATCGGGGAGACCCAGTACTTC; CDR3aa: CASSPQLVSIGETQYF
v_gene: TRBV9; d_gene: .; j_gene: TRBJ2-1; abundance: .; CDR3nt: TGTGCCAGCAGCGTAGGCGTAGCGAACTCCTACAATGAGCAGTTCTTC; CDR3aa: CASSVGVANSYNEQFF
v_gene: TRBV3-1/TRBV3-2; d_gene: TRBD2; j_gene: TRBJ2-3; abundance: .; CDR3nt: TGTGCCAGCAGCCCCGGGACTAGCGGGTCAGATACGCAGTATTTT; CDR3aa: CASSPGTSGSDTQYF
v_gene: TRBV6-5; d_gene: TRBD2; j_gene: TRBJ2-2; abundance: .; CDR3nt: TGTGCCAGCAGTTACGGCGGGGGTACCCGGGAGCTGTTTTTT; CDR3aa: CASSYGGGTRELFF
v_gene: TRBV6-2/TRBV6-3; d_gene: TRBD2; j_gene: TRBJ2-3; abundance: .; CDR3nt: TGTGCCAGCAGTTCTTTGGAGTGGGAGGGAAGCACAGATACGCAGTATTTT; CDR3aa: CASSSLEWEGSTDTQYF
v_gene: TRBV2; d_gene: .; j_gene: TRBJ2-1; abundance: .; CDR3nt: TGTGCCAGCAGTGAGGGGCCGAACAATGAGCAGTTCTTC; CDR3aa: CASSEGPNNEQFF
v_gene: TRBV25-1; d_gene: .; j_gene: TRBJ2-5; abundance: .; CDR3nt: TGTGCCAGCAGTGAGGGCCAGAGTTGGGAGACCCAGTACTTC; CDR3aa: CASSEGQSWETQYF
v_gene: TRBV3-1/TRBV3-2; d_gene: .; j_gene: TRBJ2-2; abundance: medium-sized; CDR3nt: TGTGCCAGCAGCCGCCTCGGGGTGCGGAACACCGGGGAGCTGTTTTTT; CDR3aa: CASSRLGVRNTGELFF
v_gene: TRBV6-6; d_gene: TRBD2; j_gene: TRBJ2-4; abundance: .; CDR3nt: TGTGCCAGCAGCAACCTACCCCTCTCCATAGCGGGACGACCCAAAAACATTCAGTACTTC; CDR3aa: CASSNLPLSIAGRPKNIQYF
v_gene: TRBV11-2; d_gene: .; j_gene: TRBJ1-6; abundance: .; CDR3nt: TGTGCCTCCAAGGGGCCGTATAATTCACCCCTCCACTTT; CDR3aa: CASKGPYNSPLHF
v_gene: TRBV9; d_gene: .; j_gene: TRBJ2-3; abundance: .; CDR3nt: TGTGCCAGCAGCGTAGACCGGGTAGTAGATACGCAGTATTTT; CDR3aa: CASSVDRVVDTQYF
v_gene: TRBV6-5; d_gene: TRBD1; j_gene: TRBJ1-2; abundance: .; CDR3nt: TGTGCCAGCAGTTACACCGGACAGGGTTATGGCTACACCTTC; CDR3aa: CASSYTGQGYGYTF
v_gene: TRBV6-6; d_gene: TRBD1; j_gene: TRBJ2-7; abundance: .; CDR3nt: TGTGCCAGCAGTCAGGGGACAGGGGGCCCCTACGAGCAGTACTTC; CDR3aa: CASSQGTGGPYEQYF
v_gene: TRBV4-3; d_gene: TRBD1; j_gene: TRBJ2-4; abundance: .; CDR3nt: TGCGCCAGCAGCCAAGATGGGACAGGGGGAGCCAAAAACATTCAGTACTTC; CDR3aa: CASSQDGTGGAKNIQYF
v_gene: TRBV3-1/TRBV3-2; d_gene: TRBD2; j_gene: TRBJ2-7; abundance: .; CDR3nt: TGTGCCAGCGTGGTTGGTAGCAGACTCGGGACTAGCGGGAGGGCCGTTCTTTACGAGCAGTACTTC; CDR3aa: CASVVGSRLGTSGRAVLYEQYF
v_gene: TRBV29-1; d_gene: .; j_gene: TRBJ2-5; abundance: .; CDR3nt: TGCAGCGTTCGTTTACAGGCACAAGAGACCCAGTACTTC; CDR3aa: CSVRLQAQETQYF
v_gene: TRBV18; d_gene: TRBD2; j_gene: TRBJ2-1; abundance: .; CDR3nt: TGTGCCAGCTCACCACCGGGCCCCCTAGCGGGAGACAATGAGCAGTTCTTC; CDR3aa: CASSPPGPLAGDNEQFF
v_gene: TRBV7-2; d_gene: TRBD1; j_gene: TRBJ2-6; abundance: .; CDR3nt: TGTGCCAGCAGCTTAAGGGACAGATTTAGCTCTGGGGCCAACGTCCTGACTTTC; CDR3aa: CASSLRDRFSSGANVLTF
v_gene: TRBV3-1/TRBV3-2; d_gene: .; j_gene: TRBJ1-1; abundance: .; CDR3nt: TGTGCCAGCAGCCACCCACAGGGCAAAGCTTTCTTT; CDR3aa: CASSHPQGKAFF
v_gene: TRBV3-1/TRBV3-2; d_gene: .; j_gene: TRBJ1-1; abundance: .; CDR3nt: TGTGCCAGCAGCCAAAGCACGATGGGAGGCACTGAAGCTTTCTTT; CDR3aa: CASSQSTMGGTEAFF
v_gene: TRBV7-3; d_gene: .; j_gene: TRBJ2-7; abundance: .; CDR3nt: TGTGCCAGCAGCTTAGCAGGGAAAGGTTACGAGCAGTACTTC; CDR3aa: CASSLAGKGYEQYF